Below, 17 T cell receptor beta chains from the same sample are listed, as sequenced in a study of T cell responses to AZD1222 COVID-19 vaccine. Libraries were prepared by immunoSEQ multiplex PCR; TCRdb keeps only in-frame clonotypes and omits some of them. The table includes 90,000 to 150,000 clones, roughly 90% detected once. Here the sequenced sample was peripheral blood, taken 28 days after the second dose of the MenACWY control vaccine. These receptor sequences come from an adult who received the MenACWY meningococcal vaccine as a control.

This clone was detected only a few times. The rearrangement joins TRBV27 to TRBJ1-6, with a weak D call TRBD1 (5 bases). Looked up from germline, CDR1 is MNHEY and CDR2 is SMNVEV (reference sequence). With 5 bases removed from V and 0 bases from J, the gap between germline ends came to 17 bases. This CDR3 contains 18 residues. CDR3 sequence (DNA): TGTGCCAGCAGTCCTAAGGGACTGAGGAGCTCCTATAATTCACCCCTCCACTTT. Its translation is CASSPKGLRSSYNSPLHF.

This clone was seen only a few times. The V call is TRBV2, the J call TRBJ1-2, with a weak D call TRBD1 (5 bases). V was pared by 4 bases and J by 0 bases, with 9 bases between. Germline V CDR1 and CDR2: SNHLY, FYNNEI. The CDR3 spans 14 residues. CDR3 sequence (DNA): TGTGCCAGCAGTGGGACACCAGCTAACTATGGCTACACCTTC. Protein: CASSGTPANYGYTF.

CDR3 DNA sequence: TGTGCCAGCAGTCTCAACGGACAGGGGGCGCATGAAAAACTGTTTTTT. It encodes CASSLNGQGAHEKLFF. The V and J genes are TRBV5-4 and TRBJ1-4; 11 positions match TRBD1. CDR1 is SGHNT and CDR2 is YYREEE in the germline V gene (reference sequence). V gave up 5 bases and J gave up 6 bases; unmatched junction bases: 9. The CDR3 spans 16 residues.

In its sample, this clone was seen a few times. The genes are TRBV18 and TRBJ1-2, with 7 bases lining up with TRBD1. CDR1 and CDR2 from the germline V gene are KGHSH and LQKENI. The CDR3 is made up of 14 amino acids. V dropped 8 bases and J dropped 4; count of bases not matched to a gene: 10. Here the CDR3 reads CASTSSGTAYGYTF. CDR3 nucleotides: TGTGCCAGCACGTCCTCCGGGACAGCCTATGGCTACACCTTC. Together with reference TRBV18 and TRBJ1-2, the CDR3 gives the full variable domain: NAGVMQNPRHLVRRRGQEARLRCSPMKGHSHVYWYRQLPEEGLKFMVYLQKENIIDESGMPKERFSAEFPKEGPSILRIQQVVRGDSAAYFCASTSSGTAYGYTFGSGTRLTVV.

The chain couples TRBV28 to TRBJ2-7; 11 nucleotides match TRBD2. CDR1 is MDHEN and CDR2 is SYDVKM in the germline V gene. CDR3 size: 15 residues. Losses at the gene ends were 6 bases for V and 2 bases for J; bases not matched to a gene: 6. CDR3 sequence: CASRILAGGTYEQYF. Here the CDR3 DNA reads TGTGCCAGCAGAATCCTAGCGGGAGGCACCTACGAGCAGTACTTC.

For the CDR3, the DNA is TGTGCCAGCAGCTTGTTCATGTATACTGAAGCTTTCTTT. Encoded protein: CASSLFMYTEAFF. This rearrangement joins TRBV5-8 to TRBJ1-1; D gene uncertain. Germline-derived CDR1 and CDR2 are SGHTS and YDEGEE. Trimming removed 1 base from V and 5 bases from J, with 9 bases in between. This CDR3 spans 13 amino acids. Together with reference TRBV5-8 and TRBJ1-1, the CDR3 gives the full variable domain: EAGVTQSPTHLIKTRGQQATLRCSPISGHTSVYWYQQALGLGLQFLLWYDEGEERNRGNFPPRFSGRQFPNYSSELNVNALELEDSALYLCASSLFMYTEAFFGQGTRLTVV.

V usage is TRBV6-5 and J usage is TRBJ2-3; D assignment may be TRBD1 or TRBD2 (5 bases each). Trimming removed 8 bases at V and 14 bases at J, with 23 bases between. Germline lookup yields CDR1 MNHEY and CDR2 SVGAGI. This CDR3 is 13 amino acids long. CDR3 coding DNA: TGTGCCAGCGGGTCGGGACCTCTAGCAGATCCGTATTTT. It translates to CASGSGPLADPYF.

The V gene is TRBV28, the J gene TRBJ1-2; 7 positions match TRBD1. The ends lost 5 bases at V and 10 bases at J; junction bases unmatched: 10. CDR1 is MDHEN and CDR2 is SYDVKM in the germline V gene. CDR3 size: 13 residues. DNA for the CDR3: TGTGCCAGCAGTGACCCAGGGGGACCTGTCTACACCTTC. It is translated as CASSDPGGPVYTF.

The chain joins TRBV7-9 to TRBJ2-6; no firm D call. V gave up 5 bases and J gave up 2 bases, with 10 bases separating them. The CDR3 runs to 15 residues. Germline lookup yields CDR1 SEHNR and CDR2 FQNEAQ (reference sequence). The CDR3 sequence is CASSPLNPGANVLTF. The CDR3 nucleotides read TGTGCCAGCAGCCCCCTTAACCCTGGGGCCAACGTCCTGACTTTC. The full variable domain, completed using reference TRBV7-9 and TRBJ2-6, is DTGVSQNPRHKITKRGQNVTFRCDPISEHNRLYWYRQTLGQGPEFLTYFQNEAQLEKSRLLSDRFSAERPKGSFSTLEIQRTEQGDSAMYLCASSPLNPGANVLTFGAGSRLTVL.

On this clone itself: This same CDR3 is encoded by further DNA sequences in the sample. The rearrangement links TRBV5-1 to TRBJ2-7; TRBD2 might be the D (5 bases). The germline V gene encodes CDR1 SGHRS and CDR2 YFSETQ. This CDR3 has 14 residues. The germline V and J ends were trimmed by 2 bases and 3 bases, with 12 bases remaining between them. CDR3 sequence: CASSLYERVYEQYF. The CDR3 DNA reads as TGCGCCAGCAGCTTATATGAGAGGGTCTACGAGCAGTACTTC.

Points on this clone: One junction end disagrees with the germline gene, perhaps due to a read error. This chain connects TRBV27 to TRBJ2-7; perhaps TRBD2 as D (6 bases). Germline values: CDR1 MNHEY, CDR2 SMNVEV (reference sequence). CDR3 length equals 15 residues. CDR3: CATNPLGLPSFEQYF. The CDR3 DNA reads TGTGCCACCAACCCGCTCGGACTACCCTCCTTCGAGCAGTACTTC.

In DNA, the CDR3 is TGTGCCAGCAGCGTTAGCCGTAGCACAGATACGCAGTATTTT. Translating gives CASSVSRSTDTQYF. The rearrangement links TRBV11-3 to TRBJ2-3; D call uncertain. This CDR3 is 14 amino acids long. Per the germline V gene, CDR1 is SGHNT and CDR2 is YENEEA. V lost 5 bases to trimming and J lost 0 bases, with 9 bases between them.

The rearrangement links TRBV6-5 to TRBJ2-5; D is undetermined. Germline V gene data show CDR1 as MNHEY and CDR2 as SVGAGI. The CDR3 is made up of 13 amino acids. V lost 0 bases, J lost 2 bases, and 4 bases lay in between. Here the CDR3 reads CASSYSSQETQYF. CDR3 DNA sequence: TGTGCCAGCAGTTACTCGAGTCAAGAGACCCAGTACTTC.

The rearrangement uses TRBV11-2 and TRBJ1-2; unclear D gene. CDR3 length: 14 residues. Germline assignment: CDR1 SGHAT and CDR2 FQNNGV. V was trimmed by 0 bases and J by 4 bases, leaving 9 bases between them. The CDR3 nucleotides read TGTGCCAGCAGCTTAGATCCGGGAAGCTATGGCTACACCTTC. As protein: CASSLDPGSYGYTF.

The chain uses TRBV6-5 and TRBJ2-7; TRBD1 matches 9 bases. Germline V gene sequence: CDR1 MNHEY, CDR2 SVGAGI. The CDR3 runs 14 residues. The V segment lost 9 bases and the J segment 3 bases; nucleotides outside the gene matches: 9. The CDR3 protein is CARRQGDFYYEQYF. As DNA, the CDR3 is TGTGCCAGGCGACAGGGGGACTTTTACTACGAGCAGTACTTC.

A single count supports this clone. This rearrangement joins TRBV19 to TRBJ1-5, with 8 bases that match TRBD1. The CDR3 spans 14 residues. Germline-derived CDR1 and CDR2 are LNHDA and SQIVND (reference sequence). The junction had 6 bases not matched to a gene; V was cut back by 5 bases and J by 6 bases. Here the CDR3 DNA reads TGTGCCAGTAGTTGGCAGGGGGCAAGTCAGCCCCAGCATTTT. Protein: CASSWQGASQPQHF.

The chain recombines TRBV7-6 with TRBJ2-7; the D is unclear. With 5 bases removed from V and 7 bases from J, the gap between germline ends came to 12 bases. The CDR3 contains 12 residues. The germline V gene has CDR1 SGHVS and CDR2 FNYEAQ. Here the CDR3 DNA reads TGTGCCAGCAGCGGCCATCTGGGTGAGCAGTACTTC. Translation: CASSGHLGEQYF.